This T cell receptor beta chain was identified during a study of tissue T cells after allogeneic stem cell transplantation. V lost 6 bases and J 6 bases, leaving 12 bases between the germline ends. CDR3 length equals 12 residues. The V gene's germline CDR1 is PRHDT and CDR2 FYEKMQ (reference sequence). Study observations and caveats: Within patients, tissue anatomy strongly shaped TCR repertoire composition. Across patients, clones rarely overlapped, yet motif clusters were shared tissue-specifically. Some tissue clones might be persisting host cells; their alloreactivity or antigen specificity was not determined. Blood and spleen captured only part of the tissue TCR repertoire.

This clone has just one count. The antigen remains undetermined. Measured with immunoSEQ multiplex PCR; TCRdb has only the in-frame clones, and not every one. The sample has roughly 6,000 clones, under 75% seen once. The TCR comes from a woman between 18 and 55 years old with breast cancer. This chain uses TRBV13 with TRBJ2-7; D may correspond to TRBD1 or TRBD2 (5 bases each). The material sequenced was duodenum tissue, taken at autopsy. The CDR3 DNA follows: TGTGCCAGCAGTTTGAGGGGCGGCGAGCAGTACTTC. Translating it yields CASSLRGGEQYF. The entire variable domain, with the rest obtained from reference TRBV13 and TRBJ2-7, is as follows: AAGVIQSPRHLIKEKRETATLKCYPIPRHDTVYWYQQGPGQDPQFLISFYEKMQSDKGSIPDRFSAQQFSDYHSELNMSSLELGDSALYFCASSLRGGEQYFGPGTRLTVT.